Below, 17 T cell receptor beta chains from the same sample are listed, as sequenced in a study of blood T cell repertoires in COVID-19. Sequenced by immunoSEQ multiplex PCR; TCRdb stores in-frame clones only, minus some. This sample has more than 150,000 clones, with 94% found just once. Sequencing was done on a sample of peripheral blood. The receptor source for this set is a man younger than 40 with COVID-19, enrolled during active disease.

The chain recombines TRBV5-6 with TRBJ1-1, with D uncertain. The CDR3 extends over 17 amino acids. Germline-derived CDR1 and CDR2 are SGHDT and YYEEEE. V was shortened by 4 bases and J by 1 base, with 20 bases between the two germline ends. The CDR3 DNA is TGTGCCAGCAGCCGACGGGTGATACCCTCGAAGAACACTGAAGCTTTCTTT. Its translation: CASSRRVIPSKNTEAFF.

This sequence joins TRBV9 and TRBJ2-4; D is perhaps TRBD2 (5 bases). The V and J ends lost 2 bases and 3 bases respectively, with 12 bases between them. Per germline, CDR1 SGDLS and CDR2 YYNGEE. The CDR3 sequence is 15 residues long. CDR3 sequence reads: CASSVGGLDKNIQYF. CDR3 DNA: TGTGCCAGCAGCGTTGGAGGCCTCGACAAAAACATTCAGTACTTC.

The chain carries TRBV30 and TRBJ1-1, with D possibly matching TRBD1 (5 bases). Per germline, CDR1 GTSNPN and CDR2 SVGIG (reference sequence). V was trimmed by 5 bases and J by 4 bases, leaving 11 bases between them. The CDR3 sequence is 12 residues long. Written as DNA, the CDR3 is TGTGCCTGGGGTGGACAATCCACTGAAGCTTTCTTT. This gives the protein CAWGGQSTEAFF.

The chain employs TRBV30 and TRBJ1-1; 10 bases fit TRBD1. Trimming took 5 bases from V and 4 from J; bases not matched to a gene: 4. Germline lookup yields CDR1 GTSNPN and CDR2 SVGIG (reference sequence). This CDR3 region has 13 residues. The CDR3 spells CAWDRTGGTEAFF. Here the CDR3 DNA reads TGTGCCTGGGATCGGACAGGGGGCACTGAAGCTTTCTTT.

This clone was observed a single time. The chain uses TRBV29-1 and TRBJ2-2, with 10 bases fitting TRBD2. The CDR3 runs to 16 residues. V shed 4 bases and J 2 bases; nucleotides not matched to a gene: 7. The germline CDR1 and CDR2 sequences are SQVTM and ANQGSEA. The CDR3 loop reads CSVAGAGGLNTGELFF. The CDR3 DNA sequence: TGCAGCGTTGCGGGAGCGGGGGGGCTTAACACCGGGGAGCTGTTTTTT.

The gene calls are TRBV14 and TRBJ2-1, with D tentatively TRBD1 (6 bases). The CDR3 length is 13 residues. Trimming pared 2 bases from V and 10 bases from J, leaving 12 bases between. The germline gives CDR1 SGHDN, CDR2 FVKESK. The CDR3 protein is CASSQNRVGEQFF. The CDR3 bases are TGTGCCAGCAGCCAAAACAGGGTGGGGGAGCAGTTCTTC. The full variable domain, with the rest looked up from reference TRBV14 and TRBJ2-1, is EAGVTQFPSHSVIEKGQTVTLRCDPISGHDNLYWYRRVMGKEIKFLLHFVKESKQDESGMPNNRFLAERTGGTYSTLKVQPAELEDSGVYFCASSQNRVGEQFFGPGTRLTVL.

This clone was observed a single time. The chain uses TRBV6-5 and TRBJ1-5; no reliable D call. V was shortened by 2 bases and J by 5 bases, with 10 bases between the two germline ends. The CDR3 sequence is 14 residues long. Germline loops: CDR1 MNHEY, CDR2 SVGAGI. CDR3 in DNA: TGTGCCAGCAGTTACAGTCCGGGGTATCAGCCCCAGCATTTT. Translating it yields CASSYSPGYQPQHF.

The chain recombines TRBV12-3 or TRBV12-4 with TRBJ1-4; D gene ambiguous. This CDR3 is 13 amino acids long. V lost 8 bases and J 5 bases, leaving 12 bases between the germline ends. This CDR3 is CASRLWENEKLFF. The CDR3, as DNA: TGTGCCAGCCGATTGTGGGAGAATGAAAAACTGTTTTTT.

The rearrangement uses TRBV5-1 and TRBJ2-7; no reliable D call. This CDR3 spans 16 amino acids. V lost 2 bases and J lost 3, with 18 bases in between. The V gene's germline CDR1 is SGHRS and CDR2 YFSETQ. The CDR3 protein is CASSFRLSPINYEQYF. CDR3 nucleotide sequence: TGCGCCAGCAGCTTTCGGTTGTCACCGATCAACTACGAGCAGTACTTC.

Here the CDR3 reads CASTIGGEGTEAFF. The CDR3 coding sequence is TGCGCCAGCACCATCGGGGGGGAAGGCACTGAAGCTTTCTTT. The rearrangement uses TRBV5-1 and TRBJ1-1, with D maybe TRBD1 (5 bases). CDR1 is SGHRS and CDR2 is YFSETQ in the germline V gene. The CDR3 loop spans 14 amino acids. The ends were cut back, 6 bases at V and 4 bases at J, with 16 bases in the middle.

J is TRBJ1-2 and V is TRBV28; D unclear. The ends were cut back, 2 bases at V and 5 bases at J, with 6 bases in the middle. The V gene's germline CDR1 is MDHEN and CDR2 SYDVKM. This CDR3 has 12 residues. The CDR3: CASSLGGYGYTF. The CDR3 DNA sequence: TGTGCCAGCAGTTTAGGCGGATATGGCTACACCTTC.

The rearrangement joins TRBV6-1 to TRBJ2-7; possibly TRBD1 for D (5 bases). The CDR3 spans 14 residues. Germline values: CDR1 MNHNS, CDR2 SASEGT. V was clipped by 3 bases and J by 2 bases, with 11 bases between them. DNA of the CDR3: TGTGCCAGCAGTGAGGCTCCAGGGCCCTACGAGCAGTACTTC. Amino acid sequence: CASSEAPGPYEQYF.

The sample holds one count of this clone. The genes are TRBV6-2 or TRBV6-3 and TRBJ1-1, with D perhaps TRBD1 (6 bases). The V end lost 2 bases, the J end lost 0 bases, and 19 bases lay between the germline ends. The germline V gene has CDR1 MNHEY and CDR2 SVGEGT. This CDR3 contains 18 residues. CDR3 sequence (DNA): TGTGCCAGCAGTTACCCCCTAACCCGGGACACTCTGAACACTGAAGCTTTCTTT. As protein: CASSYPLTRDTLNTEAFF.

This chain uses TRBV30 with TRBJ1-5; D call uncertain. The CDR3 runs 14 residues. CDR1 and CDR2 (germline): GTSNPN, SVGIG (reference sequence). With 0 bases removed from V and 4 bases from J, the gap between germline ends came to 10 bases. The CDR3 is CAWSVLPFNQPQHF. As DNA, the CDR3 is TGTGCCTGGAGTGTACTTCCTTTTAATCAGCCCCAGCATTTT.

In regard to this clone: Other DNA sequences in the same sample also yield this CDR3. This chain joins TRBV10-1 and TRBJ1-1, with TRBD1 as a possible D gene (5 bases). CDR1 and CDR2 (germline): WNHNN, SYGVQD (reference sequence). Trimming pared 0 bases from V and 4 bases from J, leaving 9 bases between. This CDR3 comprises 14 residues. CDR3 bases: TGCGCCAGCAGTGAGTCCGGGGGAGCCACTGAAGCTTTCTTT. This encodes CASSESGGATEAFF.

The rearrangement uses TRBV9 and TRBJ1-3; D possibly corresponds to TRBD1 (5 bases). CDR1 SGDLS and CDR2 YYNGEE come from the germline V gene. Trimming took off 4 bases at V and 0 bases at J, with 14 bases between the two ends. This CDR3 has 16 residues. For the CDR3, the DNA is TGTGCCAGCAGCCCCCGGACACCTATCTCTGGAAACACCATATATTTT. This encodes CASSPRTPISGNTIYF.

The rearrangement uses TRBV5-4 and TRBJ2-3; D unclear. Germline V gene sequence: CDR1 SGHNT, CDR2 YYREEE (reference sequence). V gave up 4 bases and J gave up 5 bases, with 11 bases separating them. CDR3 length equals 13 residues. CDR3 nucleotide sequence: TGTGCCAGCAGCCCCCCCCCGGGAGATACGCAGTATTTT. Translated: CASSPPPGDTQYF. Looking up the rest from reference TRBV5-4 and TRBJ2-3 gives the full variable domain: ETGVTQSPTHLIKTRGQQVTLRCSSQSGHNTVSWYQQALGQGPQFIFQYYREEENGRGNFPPRFSGLQFPNYSSELNVNALELDDSALYLCASSPPPGDTQYFGPGTRLTVL.